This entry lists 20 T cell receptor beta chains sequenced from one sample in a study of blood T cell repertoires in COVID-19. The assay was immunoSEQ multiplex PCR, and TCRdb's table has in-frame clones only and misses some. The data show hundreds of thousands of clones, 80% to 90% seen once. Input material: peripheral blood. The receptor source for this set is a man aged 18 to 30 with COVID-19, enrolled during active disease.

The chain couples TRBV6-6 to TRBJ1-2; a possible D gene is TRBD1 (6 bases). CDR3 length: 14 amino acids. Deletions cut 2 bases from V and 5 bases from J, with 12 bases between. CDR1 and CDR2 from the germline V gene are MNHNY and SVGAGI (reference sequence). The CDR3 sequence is CASSYGGAEYGYTF. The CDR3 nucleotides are TGTGCCAGCAGTTACGGGGGGGCTGAGTATGGCTACACCTTC.

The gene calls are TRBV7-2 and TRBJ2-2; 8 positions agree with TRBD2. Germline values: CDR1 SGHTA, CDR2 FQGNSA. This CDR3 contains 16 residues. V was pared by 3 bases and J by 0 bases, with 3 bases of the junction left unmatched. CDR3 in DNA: TGTGCCAGCAGCTTGCACGGGAGGGCGAACACCGGGGAGCTGTTTTTT. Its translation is CASSLHGRANTGELFF.

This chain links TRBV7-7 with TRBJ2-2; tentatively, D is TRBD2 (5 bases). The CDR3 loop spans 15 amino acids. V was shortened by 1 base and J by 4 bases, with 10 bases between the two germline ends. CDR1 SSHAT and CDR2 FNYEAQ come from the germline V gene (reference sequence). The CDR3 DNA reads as TGTGCCAGCAGCTTAGGGAGGAGCGGCACCGGGGAGCTGTTTTTT. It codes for CASSLGRSGTGELFF.

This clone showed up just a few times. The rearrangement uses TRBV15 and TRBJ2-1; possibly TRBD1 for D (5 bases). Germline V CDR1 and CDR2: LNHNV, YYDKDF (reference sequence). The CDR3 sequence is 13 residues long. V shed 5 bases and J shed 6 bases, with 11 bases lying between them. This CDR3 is CATSPDTLNEQFF. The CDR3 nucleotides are TGTGCCACCAGCCCGGACACTCTCAATGAGCAGTTCTTC.

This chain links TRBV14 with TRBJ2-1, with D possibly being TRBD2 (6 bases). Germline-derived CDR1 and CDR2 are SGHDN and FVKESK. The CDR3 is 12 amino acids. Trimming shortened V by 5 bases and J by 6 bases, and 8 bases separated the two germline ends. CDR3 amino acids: CASSNSGNEQFF. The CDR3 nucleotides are TGTGCCAGCAGCAATAGCGGCAATGAGCAGTTCTTC.

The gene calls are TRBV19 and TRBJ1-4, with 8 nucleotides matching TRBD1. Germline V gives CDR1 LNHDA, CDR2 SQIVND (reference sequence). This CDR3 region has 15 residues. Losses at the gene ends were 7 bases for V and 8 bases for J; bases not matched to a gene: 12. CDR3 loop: CASKVSGGSEEKLFF. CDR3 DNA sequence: TGTGCCAGTAAGGTTTCAGGGGGCTCTGAGGAAAAACTGTTTTTT.

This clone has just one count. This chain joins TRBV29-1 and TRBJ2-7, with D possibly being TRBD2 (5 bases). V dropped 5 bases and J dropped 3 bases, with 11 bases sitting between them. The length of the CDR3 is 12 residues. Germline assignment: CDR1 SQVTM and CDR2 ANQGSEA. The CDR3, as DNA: TGCAGCGTTCGGTCAGGAGGCTACGAGCAGTACTTC. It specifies CSVRSGGYEQYF.

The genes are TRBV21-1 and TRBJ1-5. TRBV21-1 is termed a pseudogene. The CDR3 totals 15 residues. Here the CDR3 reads CASRVRARRNQPQHF. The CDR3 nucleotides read TGTGCCAGCAGAGTTCGGGCACGGAGGAATCAGCCCCAGCATTTT.

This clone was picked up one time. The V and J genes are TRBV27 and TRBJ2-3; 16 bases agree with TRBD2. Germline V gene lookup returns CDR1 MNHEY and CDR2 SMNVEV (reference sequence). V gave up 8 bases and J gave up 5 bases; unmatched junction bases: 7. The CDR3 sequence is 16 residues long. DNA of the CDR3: TGTGCCAGCTCGGGACTAGCGGGGGGGCCTGAAGATACGCAGTATTTT. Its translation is CASSGLAGGPEDTQYF.

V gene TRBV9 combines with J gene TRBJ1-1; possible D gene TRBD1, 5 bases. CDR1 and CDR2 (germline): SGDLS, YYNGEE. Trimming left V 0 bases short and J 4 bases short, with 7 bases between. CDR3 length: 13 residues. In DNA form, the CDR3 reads TGTGCCAGCAGCGTAGGGACAATCACTGAAGCTTTCTTT. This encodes CASSVGTITEAFF.

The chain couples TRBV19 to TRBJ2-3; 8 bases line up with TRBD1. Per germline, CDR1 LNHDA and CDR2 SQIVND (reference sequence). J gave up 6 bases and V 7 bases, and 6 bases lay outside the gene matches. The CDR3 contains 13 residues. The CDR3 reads CASTRGHGDTQYF. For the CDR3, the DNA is TGTGCCAGTACCAGGGGGCATGGCGATACGCAGTATTTT.

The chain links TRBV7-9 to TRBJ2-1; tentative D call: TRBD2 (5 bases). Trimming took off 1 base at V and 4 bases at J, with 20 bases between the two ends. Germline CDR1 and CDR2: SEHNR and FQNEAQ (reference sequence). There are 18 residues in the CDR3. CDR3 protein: CASSLVWETKRNYNEQFF. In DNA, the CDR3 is TGTGCCAGCAGCTTAGTATGGGAGACTAAGAGAAATTACAATGAGCAGTTCTTC.

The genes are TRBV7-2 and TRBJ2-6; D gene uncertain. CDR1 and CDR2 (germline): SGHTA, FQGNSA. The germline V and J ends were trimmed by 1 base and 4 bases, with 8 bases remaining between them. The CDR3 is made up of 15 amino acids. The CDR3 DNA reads TGTGCCAGCAGCTTAGGGTGGCTCGGGGCCAACGTCCTGACTTTC. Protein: CASSLGWLGANVLTF. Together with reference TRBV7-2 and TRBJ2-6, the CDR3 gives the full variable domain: GAGVSQSPSNKVTEKGKDVELRCDPISGHTALYWYRQSLGQGLEFLIYFQGNSAPDKSGLPSDRFSAERTGGSVSTLTIQRTQQEDSAVYLCASSLGWLGANVLTFGAGSRLTVL.

The CDR3 here is CASSLVGQGGSPLHF. CDR3 bases: TGTGCCAGCAGCTTAGTTGGGCAGGGGGGTTCACCCCTCCACTTT. The chain recombines TRBV7-2 with TRBJ1-6, with TRBD1 identical over 7 bases. CDR3 length equals 15 residues. From germline, CDR1 is SGHTA and CDR2 FQGNSA. J gave up 9 bases and V 1 base, and 6 bases lay outside the gene matches. The full variable domain, completed using reference TRBV7-2 and TRBJ1-6, is GAGVSQSPSNKVTEKGKDVELRCDPISGHTALYWYRQSLGQGLEFLIYFQGNSAPDKSGLPSDRFSAERTGGSVSTLTIQRTQQEDSAVYLCASSLVGQGGSPLHFGNGTRLTVT.

The DNA for the CDR3 is TGTGCCAGCAGTCTCCTGGGACAGGTTTATAGCAATCAGCCCCAGCATTTT. Its translation is CASSLLGQVYSNQPQHF. J is TRBJ1-5 and V is TRBV6-6; TRBD1 aligns across 8 bases. Germline V gives CDR1 MNHNY, CDR2 SVGAGI (reference sequence). CDR3 length equals 17 residues. Trimming took 5 bases from V and 0 from J; bases not matched to a gene: 9.

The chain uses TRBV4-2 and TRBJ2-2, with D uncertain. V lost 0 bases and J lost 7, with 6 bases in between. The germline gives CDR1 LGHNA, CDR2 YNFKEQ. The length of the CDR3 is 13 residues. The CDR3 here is CASSQETVGELFF. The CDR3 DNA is TGTGCCAGCAGCCAAGAGACTGTCGGGGAGCTGTTTTTT.

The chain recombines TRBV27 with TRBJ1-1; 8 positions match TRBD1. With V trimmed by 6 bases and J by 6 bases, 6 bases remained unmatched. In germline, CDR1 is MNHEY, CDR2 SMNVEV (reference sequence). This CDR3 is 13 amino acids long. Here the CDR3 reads CASRLQGAAEAFF. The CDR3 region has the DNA TGTGCCAGCAGATTGCAGGGGGCAGCTGAAGCTTTCTTT.

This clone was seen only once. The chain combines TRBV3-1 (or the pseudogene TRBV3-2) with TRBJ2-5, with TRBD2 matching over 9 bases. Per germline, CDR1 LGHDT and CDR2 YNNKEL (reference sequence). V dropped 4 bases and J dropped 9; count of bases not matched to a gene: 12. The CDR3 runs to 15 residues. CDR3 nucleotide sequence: TGTGCCAGCAGCCGAAGCGGGGGGCCCTCATCGGCCCAGTACTTC. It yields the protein CASSRSGGPSSAQYF.

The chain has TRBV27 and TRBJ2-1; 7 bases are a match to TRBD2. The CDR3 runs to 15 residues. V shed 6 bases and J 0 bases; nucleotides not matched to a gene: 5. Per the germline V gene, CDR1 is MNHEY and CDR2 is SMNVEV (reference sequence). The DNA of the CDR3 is TGTGCCAGCAGGGACGGGAGGCCCTCCTACAATGAGCAGTTCTTC. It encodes CASRDGRPSYNEQFF.

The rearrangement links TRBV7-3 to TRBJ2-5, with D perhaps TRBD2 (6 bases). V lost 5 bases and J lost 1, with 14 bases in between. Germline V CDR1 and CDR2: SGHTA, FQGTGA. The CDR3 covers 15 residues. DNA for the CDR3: TGTGCCAGCAGCGTGGGTAGCGGAATCCAAGAGACCCAGTACTTC. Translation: CASSVGSGIQETQYF.